What follows are 13 T cell receptor beta chains derived from one specimen sequenced in a study of T cells in Graves' hyperthyroidism and ophthalmopathy. Researchers took RNA transcripts and amplified the TCR beta CDR3 regions from them. Primed by the HTBI set, a first-round RT-PCR was run on the TCR CDR3. TCRdb called the multiplex PCR reads again in MiXCR, with one record for every CDR3 protein. The sample shows about 560,000 distinct CDR3 sequences, around 17% of them seen only once. Sequencing was done on a sample of blood. All receptors come from a woman aged 18-35 years with Graves' hyperthyroidism.

Note on this clonotype: A much larger clone is a single base away; this may be a read error. This sequence joins TRBV12-3 or TRBV12-4 and TRBJ2-7; D gene unclear. CDR3 length: 14 residues. Trimming removed 5 bases from V and 0 bases from J, with 11 bases in between. CDR3 sequence reads: CASSTAGASYEQYF. In DNA form, the CDR3 reads TGTGCCAGCAGTACGGCAGGCGCCTCCTACGAGCAGTACTTC.

The chain uses TRBV7-8 and TRBJ2-1; 7 bases map to TRBD2. Germline CDR1 SGHVS, CDR2 FQNEAQ. V gave up 5 bases and J gave up 7 bases; unmatched junction bases: 11. CDR3 length: 15 amino acids. The CDR3 spells CASSNSGGSGNEQFF. CDR3 DNA sequence: TGTGCCAGCAGCAATAGTGGCGGGAGTGGTAATGAGCAGTTCTTC.

The chain couples TRBV3-1 to TRBJ2-7; TRBD1 matches at 8 bases. The CDR3 runs to 14 residues. V lost 3 bases and J lost 6; bases outside the gene matches: 7. Germline CDR1 LGHDT, CDR2 YNNKEL (reference sequence). CDR3 bases: TGTGCCAGCAGCCAGCAGGGGGCTAGTAGCGAGCAGTACTTC. Encoded protein: CASSQQGASSEQYF.

This clonotype showed up many times. This chain links TRBV5-1 with TRBJ2-3, with D possibly being TRBD1 or TRBD2 (5 bases each). The CDR3 has 16 amino acids. From germline, CDR1 is SGHRS and CDR2 YFSETQ. V was clipped by 4 bases and J by 4 bases, with 19 bases between them. The CDR3 loop is CASSIPGPQDPDTQYF. DNA for the CDR3: TGCGCCAGCAGCATACCGGGACCTCAGGATCCAGATACGCAGTATTTT.

The rearrangement links TRBV5-6 to TRBJ1-4; 11 bases fit TRBD1. Germline V lookup: CDR1 SGHDT, CDR2 YYEEEE. CDR3 size: 16 residues. With 0 bases clipped from V and 6 bases from J, the junction kept 4 bases outside the gene matches. CDR3 DNA: TGTGCCAGCAGCTTGGTGCCGGGACAGGGGGATGAAAAACTGTTTTTT. It codes for CASSLVPGQGDEKLFF.

The count of this clonotype is one. With a much larger clone just one base away, this may be a read error. V gene TRBV7-8 combines with J gene TRBJ2-3; 13 nucleotides agree with TRBD2. CDR1 SGHVS and CDR2 FQNEAQ come from the germline V gene. The trim removed 4 bases at V and 4 bases at J, leaving 8 bases unmatched. CDR3 length equals 17 residues. The CDR3 DNA reads TGTGCCAGCAGCTCGCTTACTAGCGGGAGGGCGGCAGATACGCAGTATTTT. The encoded protein is CASSSLTSGRAADTQYF. Supplemented by reference TRBV7-8 and TRBJ2-3, the full variable domain reads GAGVSQSPRYKVAKRGQDVALRCDPISGHVSLFWYQQALGQGPEFLTYFQNEAQLDKSGLPSDRFFAERPEGSVSTLKIQRTQQEDSAVYLCASSSLTSGRAADTQYFGPGTRLTVL.

This clonotype has just a few counts. The rearrangement links TRBV4-1 to TRBJ1-6; 12 nucleotides align to TRBD1. The CDR3 is 16 amino acids. Germline CDR1 is MGHRA and CDR2 is YSYEKL. With V trimmed by 4 bases and J by 12 bases, 10 bases remained unmatched. DNA for the CDR3: TGCGCCAGCAGCCTCCGGCAGGGGACAGGGGGCGTACCCCTCCACTTT. This translates into CASSLRQGTGGVPLHF.

This clonotype was seen only a few times. The genes are TRBV6-2 or TRBV6-3 and TRBJ2-2; D gene unclear. V was clipped by 7 bases and J by 1 base, with 7 bases between them. Germline CDR1 reads MNHEY; CDR2 reads SVGEGT. This CDR3 has 13 residues. CDR3 in amino acids: CASTRQNTGELFF. The CDR3 region has the DNA TGTGCCAGCACTCGACAGAACACCGGGGAGCTGTTTTTT.

In this sample, this clonotype turned up many times. The genes are TRBV6-5 and TRBJ2-1, with D tentatively TRBD2 (5 bases). CDR1 is MNHEY and CDR2 is SVGAGI in the germline V gene. This CDR3 contains 14 residues. The V gene lost 0 bases and the J gene lost 5 bases, with 8 bases spanning the gap. CDR3 residues: CASSYSGVHNEQFF. The CDR3, as DNA: TGTGCCAGCAGTTACTCCGGGGTCCACAATGAGCAGTTCTTC.

This clonotype was counted once. Given a much more abundant clone one base away, this may be a read error. This chain joins TRBV12-3 or TRBV12-4 and TRBJ1-1, with TRBD1 matching 7 bases. CDR3 size: 13 residues. CDR3 bases: TGTGCCAGCAGCGGGACAGCGAACACTGAAGCTTCCTTT. Amino acids: CASSGTANTEASF.

The table lists this clonotype with a few counts. V gene TRBV3-1 combines with J gene TRBJ2-5; D possibly uses TRBD1 or TRBD2 (5 bases each). The V gene lost 4 bases and the J gene lost 4 bases, with 19 bases spanning the gap. The CDR3 runs 16 residues. The germline V gene has CDR1 LGHDT and CDR2 YNNKEL (reference sequence). The CDR3 DNA reads TGTGCCAGCAGCCCGGGGCAGGGCAGTTTCGGAGAGACCCAGTACTTC. Amino acid sequence: CASSPGQGSFGETQYF.

This clonotype was seen a few times. The chain links TRBV28 to TRBJ1-3; D is undetermined. V lost 7 bases, J lost 4 bases, and 8 bases lay in between. CDR1 MDHEN and CDR2 SYDVKM come from the germline V gene. The CDR3 has 12 residues. CDR3 protein: CASTLGGNTIYF. DNA of the CDR3: TGTGCCAGCACCCTTGGGGGAAACACCATATATTTT.

This clonotype has ten or more counts. The genes are TRBV28 and TRBJ1-5, with 7 bases matching TRBD1. The CDR3 consists of 18 residues. V lost 2 bases and J lost 5; bases outside the gene matches: 15. CDR1 and CDR2 (germline): MDHEN, SYDVKM. CDR3 bases: TGTGCCAGCAGTTTAAAAATAACGCTGGGACAGCCGGATCAGCCCCAGCATTTT. As protein: CASSLKITLGQPDQPQHF.